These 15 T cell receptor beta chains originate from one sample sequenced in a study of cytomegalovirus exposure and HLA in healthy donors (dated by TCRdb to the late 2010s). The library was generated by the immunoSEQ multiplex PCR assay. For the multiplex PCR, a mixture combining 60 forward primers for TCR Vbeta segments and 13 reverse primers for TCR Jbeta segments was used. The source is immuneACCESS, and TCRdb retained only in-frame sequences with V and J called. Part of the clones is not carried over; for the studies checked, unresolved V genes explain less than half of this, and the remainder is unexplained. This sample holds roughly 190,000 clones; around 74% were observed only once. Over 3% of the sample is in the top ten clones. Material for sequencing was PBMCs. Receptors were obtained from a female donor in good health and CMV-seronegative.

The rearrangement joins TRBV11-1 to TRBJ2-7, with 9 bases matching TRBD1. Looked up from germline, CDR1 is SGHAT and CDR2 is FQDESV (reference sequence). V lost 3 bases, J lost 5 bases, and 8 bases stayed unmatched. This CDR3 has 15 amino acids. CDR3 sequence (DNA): TGTGCCAGCAGCTTCTCCGGGACAGGGACTGACGAGCAGTACTTC. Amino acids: CASSFSGTGTDEQYF.

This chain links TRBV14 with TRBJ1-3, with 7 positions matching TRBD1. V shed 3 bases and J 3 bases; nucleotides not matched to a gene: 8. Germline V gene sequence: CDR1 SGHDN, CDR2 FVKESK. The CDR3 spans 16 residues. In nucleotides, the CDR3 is TGTGCCAGCAGCCAGTTTAGAGGGGGCAGTGGAAACACCATATATTTT. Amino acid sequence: CASSQFRGGSGNTIYF.

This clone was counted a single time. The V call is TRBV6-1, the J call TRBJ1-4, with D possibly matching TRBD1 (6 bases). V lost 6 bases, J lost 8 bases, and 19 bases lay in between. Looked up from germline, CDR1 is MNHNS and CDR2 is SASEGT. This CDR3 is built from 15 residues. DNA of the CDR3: TGTGCCAGCAGCGAAACGGGGGGCGAGGAAGAAAAACTGTTTTTT. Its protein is CASSETGGEEEKLFF.

CDR3 amino acids: CASSAVVAGRVADTQYF. As DNA, the CDR3 is TGTGCCAGCAGCGCTGTCGTAGCGGGAAGAGTCGCAGATACGCAGTATTTT. The chain joins TRBV9 to TRBJ2-3; 8 bases map to TRBD2. The CDR3 runs to 17 residues. From germline, CDR1 is SGDLS and CDR2 YYNGEE. Trimming at V came to 3 bases and at J to 4 bases, leaving 13 bases not matched to a gene.

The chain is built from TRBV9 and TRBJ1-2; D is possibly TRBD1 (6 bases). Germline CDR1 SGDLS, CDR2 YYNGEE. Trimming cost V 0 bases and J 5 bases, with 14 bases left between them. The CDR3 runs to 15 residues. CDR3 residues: CASSVAPGDVYGYTF. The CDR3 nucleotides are TGTGCCAGCAGCGTAGCTCCAGGGGACGTTTATGGCTACACCTTC.

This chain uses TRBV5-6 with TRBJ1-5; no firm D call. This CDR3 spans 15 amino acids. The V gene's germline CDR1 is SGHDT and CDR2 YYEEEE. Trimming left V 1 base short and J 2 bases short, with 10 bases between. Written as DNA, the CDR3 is TGTGCCAGCAGCTTGTTCCCGGGAGGCAATCAGCCCCAGCATTTT. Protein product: CASSLFPGGNQPQHF.

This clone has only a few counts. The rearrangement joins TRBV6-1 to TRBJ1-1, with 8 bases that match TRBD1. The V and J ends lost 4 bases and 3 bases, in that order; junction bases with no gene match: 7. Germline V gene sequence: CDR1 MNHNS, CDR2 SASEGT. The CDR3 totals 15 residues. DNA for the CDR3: TGTGCCAGCAGTGCCCGACAGGGGCGGCACACTGAAGCTTTCTTT. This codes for CASSARQGRHTEAFF.

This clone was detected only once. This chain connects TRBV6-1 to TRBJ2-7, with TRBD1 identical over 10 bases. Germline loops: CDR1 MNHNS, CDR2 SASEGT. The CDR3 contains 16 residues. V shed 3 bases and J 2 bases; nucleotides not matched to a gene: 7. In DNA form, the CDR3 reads TGTGCCAGCAGTGAGGCCGGGACAGGGGACCCCTACGAGCAGTACTTC. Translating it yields CASSEAGTGDPYEQYF.

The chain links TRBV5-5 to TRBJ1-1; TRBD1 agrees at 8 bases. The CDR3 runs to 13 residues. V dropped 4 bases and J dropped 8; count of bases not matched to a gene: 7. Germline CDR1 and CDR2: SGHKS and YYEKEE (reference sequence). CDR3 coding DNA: TGTGCCAGCAGCCAAGGGACAGGTTCGGAAGCTTTCTTT. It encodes CASSQGTGSEAFF.

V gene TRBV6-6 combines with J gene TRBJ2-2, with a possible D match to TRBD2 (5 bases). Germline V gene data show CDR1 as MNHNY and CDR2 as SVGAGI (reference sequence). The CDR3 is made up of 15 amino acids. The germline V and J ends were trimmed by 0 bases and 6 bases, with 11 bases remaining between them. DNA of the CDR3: TGTGCCAGCAGTTACTCTCAAGGGAGCGCCGGGGAGCTGTTTTTT. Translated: CASSYSQGSAGELFF.

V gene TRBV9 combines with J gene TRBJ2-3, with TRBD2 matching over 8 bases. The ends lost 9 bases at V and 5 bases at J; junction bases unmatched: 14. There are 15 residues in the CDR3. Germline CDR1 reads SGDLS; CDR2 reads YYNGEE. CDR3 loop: CATASGGADEDTQYF. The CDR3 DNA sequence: TGTGCCACCGCCTCCGGGGGGGCCGATGAAGATACGCAGTATTTT.

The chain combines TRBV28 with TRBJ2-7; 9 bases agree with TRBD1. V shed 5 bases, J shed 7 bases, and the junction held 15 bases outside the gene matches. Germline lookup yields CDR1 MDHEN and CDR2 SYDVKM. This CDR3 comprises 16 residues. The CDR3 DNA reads TGTGCCAGCAGTCCAAGGACAGGGGCCCGATGGAGGGAGCAGTACTTC. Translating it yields CASSPRTGARWREQYF.

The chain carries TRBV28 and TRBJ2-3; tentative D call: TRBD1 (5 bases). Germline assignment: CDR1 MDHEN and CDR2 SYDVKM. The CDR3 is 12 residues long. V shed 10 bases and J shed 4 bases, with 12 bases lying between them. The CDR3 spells CATAGMADTQYF. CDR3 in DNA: TGTGCCACAGCAGGGATGGCAGATACGCAGTATTTT.

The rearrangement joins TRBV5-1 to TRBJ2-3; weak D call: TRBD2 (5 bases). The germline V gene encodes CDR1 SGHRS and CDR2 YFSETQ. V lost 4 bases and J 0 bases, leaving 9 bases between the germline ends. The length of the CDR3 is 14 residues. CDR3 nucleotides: TGCGCCAGCAGCACGGACTCTAGCACAGATACGCAGTATTTT. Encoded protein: CASSTDSSTDTQYF.

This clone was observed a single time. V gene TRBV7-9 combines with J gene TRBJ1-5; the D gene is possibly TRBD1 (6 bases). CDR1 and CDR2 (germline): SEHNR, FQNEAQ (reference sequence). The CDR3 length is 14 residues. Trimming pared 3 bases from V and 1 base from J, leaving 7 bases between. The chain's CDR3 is CASSFGQSNQPQHF. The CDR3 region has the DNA TGTGCCAGCAGCTTCGGACAGAGCAATCAGCCCCAGCATTTT.